What follows describes a single T cell receptor (beta chain). Antigen: not known. TCRdb keeps only in-frame clones here, not all; method: immunoSEQ multiplex PCR. Found here are over 120,000 clones, about 90% of them singletons; the top ten hold 0.19%. The data were obtained in a study of graft-versus-host responses after intestinal transplantation. About the study: Every one of the recipients received anti-thymocyte globulin induction and afterwards took tacrolimus and steroids for roughly three years.

Study observations and caveats: Across patients carrying graft-donor T cell macrochimerism, allografts held high graft-versus-host to host-versus-graft clonal ratios. GvH clones occurred in recipient marrow; some first appeared in ileum or blood.

CDR3 length: 12 amino acids. Trimming took 1 base from V and 6 from J, leaving 4 bases between them. Looked up from germline, CDR1 is SGHRS and CDR2 is YFSETQ. This receptor was identified in a human donor who received an intestinal transplant. This chain uses TRBV5-1 with TRBJ2-2; unclear D gene. The sequenced sample was unstimulated CD4+ T cells sorted from spleen or lymph node cells, obtained before intestinal transplant. CDR3 sequence reads: CASSLKAGELFF. The CDR3 DNA is TGCGCCAGCAGCTTGAAGGCCGGGGAGCTGTTTTTT.